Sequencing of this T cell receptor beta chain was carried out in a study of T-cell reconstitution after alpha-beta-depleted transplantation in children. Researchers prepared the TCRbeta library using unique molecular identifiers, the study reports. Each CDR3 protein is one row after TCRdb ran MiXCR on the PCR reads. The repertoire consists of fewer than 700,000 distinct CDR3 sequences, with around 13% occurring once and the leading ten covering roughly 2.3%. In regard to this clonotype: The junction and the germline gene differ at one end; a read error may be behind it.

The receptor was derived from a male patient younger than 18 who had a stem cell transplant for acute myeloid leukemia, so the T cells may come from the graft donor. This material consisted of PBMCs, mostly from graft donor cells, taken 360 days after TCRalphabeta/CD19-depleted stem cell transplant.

CDR3 coding DNA: TGCAGCGTTGATGGCCTAGCGGGGGGCTACCAGCAGTACTTC. It is translated as CSVDGLAGGYQQYF. The chain links TRBV29-1 to TRBJ2-7, with TRBD2 matching over 11 bases. There are 14 residues in the CDR3. Germline V gene lookup returns CDR1 SQVTM and CDR2 ANQGSEA.